The 10 T cell receptor beta chains given below trace back to one sample, sequenced in a study of blood T cells in healthy people across ages (dated by TCRdb to the mid-2010s). The library came from 5' RACE. This sample was sequenced with an Illumina HiSeq 2500. A second PCR of roughly 6 to 12 cycles was performed with a sample-barcoded 5' primer and a J-beta primer mix. TCRdb took the public reads, trimmed them with fastp at Q25, ran MiXCR for clone calling and kept in-frame beta chains. Under each unique CDR3 protein, matching rows form one entry showing the most common genes and DNA. This sample gives about 1.8 million distinct CDR3 sequences in total; around 50% of them show up just once. The biggest ten clones account for around 2.1% of the sample. The material sequenced was blood. These receptors were obtained from a woman aged 40-49 years in good health.

This clonotype was counted a few times. J is TRBJ2-1 and V is TRBV20-1; D is uncertain. The V end was cut by 0 bases, the J end by 6 bases, with 12 bases between. Per germline, CDR1 DFQATT and CDR2 SNEGSKA (reference sequence). The CDR3 extends over 14 amino acids. This CDR3 is CSARDFGGGNEQFF. The CDR3 DNA reads TGCAGTGCTAGAGATTTCGGTGGTGGCAATGAGCAGTTCTTC.

The rearrangement uses TRBV9 and TRBJ2-1; TRBD1 aligns across 9 bases. With V trimmed by 0 bases and J by 4 bases, 11 bases remained unmatched. The CDR3 contains 18 residues. Looked up from germline, CDR1 is SGDLS and CDR2 is YYNGEE. In nucleotides, the CDR3 is TGTGCCAGCAGCGTAGCTACAGGGGGCAAATTGAATTACAATGAGCAGTTCTTC. Residues: CASSVATGGKLNYNEQFF.

The V call is TRBV15, the J call TRBJ1-5, with 7 bases aligning to TRBD1. Germline assignment: CDR1 LNHNV and CDR2 YYDKDF (reference sequence). CDR3 length: 14 residues. Unmatched junction bases numbered 4, after V lost 2 bases and J lost 6 bases. Here the CDR3 DNA reads TGTGCCACCAGCAGAAACAGGGGTGGTCAGCCCCAGCATTTT. This sequence encodes CATSRNRGGQPQHF.

The chain uses TRBV20-1 and TRBJ2-1; 13 positions agree with TRBD2. Unmatched junction bases numbered 8, after V lost 4 bases and J lost 8 bases. CDR1 is DFQATT, CDR2 SNEGSKA, per germline (reference sequence). The CDR3 runs to 15 residues. CDR3 amino acids: CSAKLAGGPFYEQFF. Written as DNA, the CDR3 is TGCAGTGCTAAACTAGCGGGGGGGCCCTTTTATGAGCAGTTCTTC.

V and J are TRBV20-1 and TRBJ2-7; 10 bases align to TRBD2. The J segment lost 5 bases and the V segment lost 4 bases, leaving 11 bases of the junction unmatched. CDR3 size: 15 residues. Germline CDR1 reads DFQATT; CDR2 reads SNEGSKA (reference sequence). The chain's CDR3 is CSAIKGGAGGHEQYF. CDR3 sequence (DNA): TGCAGTGCTATAAAGGGCGGAGCGGGGGGGCACGAGCAGTACTTC.

CDR3 sequence reads: CSATRQAYNSPLHF. The CDR3 bases are TGCAGTGCTACCCGACAGGCTTATAATTCACCCCTCCACTTT. The rearrangement joins TRBV20-1 to TRBJ1-6; tentative D call: TRBD1 (6 bases). Germline assignment: CDR1 DFQATT and CDR2 SNEGSKA (reference sequence). Trimming shortened V by 4 bases and J by 4 bases, and 11 bases separated the two germline ends. The length of the CDR3 is 14 residues.

This CDR3 is CATSEWTGGDTDTQYF. In DNA, the CDR3 is TGTGCCACCAGTGAGTGGACAGGGGGCGATACAGATACGCAGTATTTT. This chain links TRBV24-1 with TRBJ2-3; 11 nucleotides align to TRBD1. The CDR3 is 16 residues long. The V and J ends lost 4 bases and 3 bases, in that order; junction bases with no gene match: 5. Looked up from germline, CDR1 is KGHDR and CDR2 is SFDVKD.

As DNA, the CDR3 is TGTGCCAGCAGCTCCCTGCTGGGTCAGTACTTC. Protein product: CASSSLLGQYF. J is TRBJ2-5 and V is TRBV7-2, with D unclear. The germline V and J ends were trimmed by 4 bases and 11 bases, with 11 bases remaining between them. Germline V gene sequence: CDR1 SGHTA, CDR2 FQGNSA. There are 11 residues in the CDR3.

The chain's CDR3 is CSARDSGGQETQYF. The CDR3 region has the DNA TGCAGTGCTAGAGATTCAGGGGGCCAGGAGACCCAGTACTTC. The V gene is TRBV20-1, the J gene TRBJ2-5; 8 positions match TRBD1. The V gene's germline CDR1 is DFQATT and CDR2 SNEGSKA (reference sequence). This CDR3 has 14 amino acids. The junction had 5 bases not matched to a gene; V was cut back by 0 bases and J by 5 bases.

V usage is TRBV28 and J usage is TRBJ2-7, with TRBD2 identical over 8 bases. J gave up 0 bases and V 5 bases, and 6 bases lay outside the gene matches. Germline V lookup: CDR1 MDHEN, CDR2 SYDVKM. This CDR3 is built from 15 residues. In DNA, the CDR3 is TGTGCCAGCAGTACCGGGGGGGCCGACTCCTACGAGCAGTACTTC. Its translation: CASSTGGADSYEQYF.